This entry concerns a single T cell receptor (beta chain). It lacks a known antigen. The record has no base qualities; no much larger clone is one base away. Library prep was done by the immunoSEQ multiplex PCR assay. TCRdb carries this immuneACCESS record with in-frame sequences only. Its versions omit some clonotypes, under half of them owing to an unresolved V gene in the studies checked, with the rest unexplained. The sample includes over 75,000 clones, with about 97% observed a single time. The top ten clonotypes cover approximately 0.18% of the sample. The sample originates from a study of technical replicates of blood from a handful of donors (dated 2017 in TCRdb). The V and J ends are trimmed by 6 bases and 3 bases, leaving 15 bases between them. Taken from cysteine to phenylalanine, the CDR3 has 14 residues. The CDR3 DNA has 42 bases and is translated from base 1. CDR1 and CDR2, per the germline V gene (reference sequence), are WNHNN and SYGVQD.

Material for sequencing was T cells isolated from PBMCs. The chain was built from TRBV10-1 and TRBJ2-7, with TRBD2 tentatively as D gene (6 bases match). The sequence derives from a human donor in good health. The CDR3 protein sequence reads: CASSGEDAFYEQYF. In nucleotide form, the sequence is TGCGCCAGCAGCGGGGAGGACGCATTCTACGAGCAGTACTTC.